This TCR beta chain was sequenced for a study of T cell changes during pregnancy in multiple sclerosis. Germline CDR1 is MNHNS and CDR2 is SASEGT. The CDR3 loop spans 14 amino acids. The germline V and J ends were trimmed by 1 base and 6 bases, with 12 bases remaining between them. The table came from immunoSEQ multiplex PCR; TCRdb's copy has only in-frame clones and leaves some out. The sample holds tens of thousands of clones, roughly 91% seen once. The source was peripheral blood, collected after pregnancy. This sequence originates from a female donor in good health, enrolled as a control in a pregnancy study. The chain carries TRBV6-1 and TRBJ1-1, with D unresolved. CDR3 in DNA: TGTGCCAGCAGTGAAGTGGTTGCGGGTGCTGAAGCTTTCTTT. It translates to CASSEVVAGAEAFF.